This T cell receptor beta chain was captured by sequencing in a study of PD-L1 blockade in urothelial cancer. Study in general: Atezolizumab, begun by patients around 2014, was given at 1,200 mg intravenously every 3 weeks. Patients with male sex and bladder-origin urothelial cancer accounted for twenty-five of 29 enrolled.

The V and J ends lost 5 bases and 5 bases, in that order; junction bases with no gene match: 3. This CDR3 contains 14 residues. From germline, CDR1 is LGHNA and CDR2 YNFKEQ. Synthetic TCR analog templates were spiked into all PCRs individually. Repertoires were generated with immunoSEQ multiplex PCR, while TCRdb's copy carries only in-frame clones and drops some. The repertoire holds about 91,000 clones, with more than 90% as singletons. V is TRBV4-2 and J is TRBJ2-7; 13 positions agree with TRBD2. Material: PBMCs, obtained around atezolizumab (anti-PD-L1) treatment. The clonotype was recovered from a man in his 60s with urothelial cancer. The CDR3 DNA sequence: TGTGCCAGCAGCGGGGGACTAGCGGGACACGAGCAGTACTTC. Translating it yields CASSGGLAGHEQYF.